One sample yielded the 6 T cell receptor beta chains listed below, sequenced in a study of blood T cell repertoires in COVID-19. TCRdb keeps only in-frame clones here, not all; method: immunoSEQ multiplex PCR. Seen here are around 430,000 clones, 85% to 90% observed once, and the top ten hold about a tenth. Sequences were obtained from PBMCs or T cells enriched from blood (not recorded which). Receptors were obtained from a woman in her forties or fifties who had recovered from COVID-19.

The chain employs TRBV13 and TRBJ1-1; D may be TRBD1 (5 bases). V was shortened by 4 bases and J by 3 bases, with 12 bases between the two germline ends. Germline CDR1 is PRHDT and CDR2 is FYEKMQ (reference sequence). The CDR3 has 14 residues. CDR3 coding DNA: TGTGCCAGCAGCTCCCGGGACTTGGACACTGAAGCTTTCTTT. Translation gives CASSSRDLDTEAFF.

The J gene is TRBJ2-7, the V gene TRBV5-6, with D possibly matching TRBD2 (5 bases). Germline V gene sequence: CDR1 SGHDT, CDR2 YYEEEE. This CDR3 spans 14 amino acids. The V and J ends lost 1 base and 5 bases respectively, with 13 bases between them. This CDR3 is CASSLSGVGNEQYF. The CDR3 DNA reads as TGTGCCAGCAGCTTGTCCGGGGTAGGTAACGAGCAGTACTTC.

The V gene is TRBV28, the J gene TRBJ2-1; D may be TRBD2 (5 bases). V was trimmed by 6 bases and J by 9 bases, leaving 15 bases between them. This CDR3 region has 13 residues. Looked up from germline, CDR1 is MDHEN and CDR2 is SYDVKM. Here the CDR3 reads CASRLNLGVEQFF. CDR3 sequence (DNA): TGTGCCAGCAGACTTAACCTCGGGGTTGAGCAGTTCTTC.

V is TRBV7-9 and J is TRBJ2-7, with D perhaps matching TRBD1 (5 bases). The germline V gene encodes CDR1 SEHNR and CDR2 FQNEAQ (reference sequence). The CDR3 loop spans 12 amino acids. Trimming removed 1 base from V and 5 bases from J, with 6 bases in between. Here the CDR3 DNA reads TGTGCCAGCAGCTTAGTAGGGGACGAGCAGTACTTC. Translated, it gives CASSLVGDEQYF.

This chain joins TRBV27 and TRBJ1-5; no clear D gene. V shed 10 bases and J shed 4 bases, with 11 bases lying between them. Germline CDR1 is MNHEY and CDR2 is SMNVEV (reference sequence). The CDR3 sequence is 12 residues long. As DNA, the CDR3 is TGTGCCACCGCGAAATTGAATCAGCCCCAGCATTTT. Protein product: CATAKLNQPQHF.

The chain combines TRBV7-2 with TRBJ2-5, with D maybe TRBD2 (6 bases). The CDR3 has 13 amino acids. Germline V gene lookup returns CDR1 SGHTA and CDR2 FQGNSA. V gave up 1 base and J gave up 4 bases, with 7 bases separating them. The CDR3 region has the DNA TGTGCCAGCAGCTTAGTGGGGGGAGAGACCCAGTACTTC. Protein sequence: CASSLVGGETQYF.